A selection of T cell receptor beta chains follows, all from one sample in a study of blood T cell repertoires in COVID-19. Measured with immunoSEQ multiplex PCR; TCRdb has only the in-frame clones, and not every one. This repertoire shows around 430,000 clones, approximately 90% found once; its top ten account for 10% to 15%. The specimen sequenced was peripheral blood. These receptors were taken from a woman aged 45-59 years with COVID-19, enrolled during active disease. Both conserved end residues are part of each CDR3. Each record gives: J gene, V gene, D gene, clone size, CDR3 DNA, CDR3 protein. D genes are given only for firm matches. Rows may omit the clone size; those that give it use once, few, many or a size class.

J: TRBJ2-3; V: TRBV7-2; D: NA; size: NA; DNA: TGTGCCAGCAGCCCAGATGCTAGCGCAAGCACAGATACGCAGTATTTT; CDR3: CASSPDASASTDTQYF
J: TRBJ1-3; V: TRBV3-1/TRBV3-2; D: NA; size: once; DNA: TGTGCCAGCAGCCAAGTCCTGTCTGGAAACACCATATATTTT; CDR3: CASSQVLSGNTIYF
J: TRBJ1-3; V: TRBV30; D: NA; size: NA; DNA: TGTGCCTCGGGGGTTGGAAACACCATATATTTT; CDR3: CASGVGNTIYF
J: TRBJ1-5; V: TRBV5-5; D: NA; size: NA; DNA: TGTGCCAGCAGCACAGACAGGAATCAGCCCCAGCATTTT; CDR3: CASSTDRNQPQHF
J: TRBJ2-5; V: TRBV11-1; D: TRBD2; size: NA; DNA: TGTGCCAGCAGAGAAAGCGGGGGTAAAGAGACCCAGTACTTC; CDR3: CASRESGGKETQYF
J: TRBJ1-5; V: TRBV4-1; D: TRBD1; size: NA; DNA: TGCGCCAGCAGCCCAACAGGGGATCAGCCCCAGCATTTT; CDR3: CASSPTGDQPQHF
J: TRBJ1-5; V: TRBV15; D: NA; size: NA; DNA: TGTGCCACCAGCAGGGACAGAGCGCAGCCCCAGCATTTT; CDR3: CATSRDRAQPQHF
J: TRBJ2-7; V: TRBV2; D: NA; size: NA; DNA: TGTGCCAGCAGCTTTGGGAGGCAGAACTACGAGCAGTACTTC; CDR3: CASSFGRQNYEQYF
J: TRBJ1-2; V: TRBV2; D: TRBD1; size: once; DNA: TGTGCCAGCACGGACAGGGGGCTTGAACGTAGCTATGGCTACACCTTC; CDR3: CASTDRGLERSYGYTF
J: TRBJ2-2; V: TRBV7-7; D: TRBD1; size: NA; DNA: TGTGCCAGCAGCTTACAGGGGGCAGGCACCGGGGAGCTGTTTTTT; CDR3: CASSLQGAGTGELFF
J: TRBJ1-1; V: TRBV27; D: NA; size: NA; DNA: TGTGCCAGCAGCCCACAGGGTCGGTACACTGAAGCTTTCTTT; CDR3: CASSPQGRYTEAFF
J: TRBJ1-5; V: TRBV5-1; D: TRBD1; size: few; DNA: TGCGCCAGCAGCTTAACAGGGGGCACGGAGCCCCAGCATTTT; CDR3: CASSLTGGTEPQHF
J: TRBJ2-5; V: TRBV28; D: NA; size: NA; DNA: TGTGCCAGCGCCTCCCGTCCCCAGGGTGGGGAGACCCAGTACTTC; CDR3: CASASRPQGGETQYF
J: TRBJ2-2; V: TRBV5-1; D: TRBD2; size: NA; DNA: TGCGCCAGCAGCTTGCGAGCGGGGCACACCGGGGAGCTGTTTTTT; CDR3: CASSLRAGHTGELFF
J: TRBJ1-3; V: TRBV18; D: TRBD1; size: NA; DNA: TGTGCCAGCTCGAGGGACAGGGCTGGAAACACCATATATTTT; CDR3: CASSRDRAGNTIYF
J: TRBJ2-1; V: TRBV14; D: TRBD2; size: NA; DNA: TGTGCCAGCAGCCAAGATATTTTGTCTAGCGGGGATGAGCAGTTCTTC; CDR3: CASSQDILSSGDEQFF
J: TRBJ2-1; V: TRBV25-1; D: TRBD2; size: NA; DNA: TGTGCCAGCAGTCCCGGGACTAGCCGTAATGAGCAGTTCTTC; CDR3: CASSPGTSRNEQFF
J: TRBJ2-5; V: TRBV27; D: NA; size: NA; DNA: TGTGCCAGCAGTAGGGGCTTCCAAGAGACCCAGTACTTC; CDR3: CASSRGFQETQYF
J: TRBJ1-6; V: TRBV6-4; D: NA; size: once; DNA: TGTGCCAGCAGTGTTTGGCAGGGTGTTTCACCCCTCCACTTT; CDR3: CASSVWQGVSPLHF
J: TRBJ2-3; V: TRBV6-4; D: TRBD2; size: NA; DNA: TGTGCCAGCGCCCTTGGGGGGGGGATCACAGATACGCAGTATTTT; CDR3: CASALGGGITDTQYF
J: TRBJ1-4; V: TRBV19; D: NA; size: NA; DNA: TGTGCCAGTAGCCCTACACGGAGAGATAATGAAAAACTGTTTTTT; CDR3: CASSPTRRDNEKLFF
J: TRBJ2-7; V: TRBV5-4; D: TRBD1; size: NA; DNA: TGTGCCAGCAGCCGGGACAGGGGGCGCGACGAGCAGTACTTC; CDR3: CASSRDRGRDEQYF
J: TRBJ2-1; V: TRBV30; D: NA; size: once; DNA: TGTGCCTGGATTAAGGGGGACTACAATGAGCAGTTCTTC; CDR3: CAWIKGDYNEQFF
J: TRBJ2-2; V: TRBV11-2; D: TRBD1; size: NA; DNA: TGTGCCAGCGACAGGGGAACCGGGGAGCTGTTTTTT; CDR3: CASDRGTGELFF
J: TRBJ2-1; V: TRBV10-1; D: NA; size: NA; DNA: TGCGCCAGCAGTACCGGACGGGGAGGCTCCTACAATGAGCAGTTCTTC; CDR3: CASSTGRGGSYNEQFF
J: TRBJ2-2; V: TRBV30; D: NA; size: NA; DNA: TGTGCCTGGAGTGGTGGCCTGAACACCGGGGAGCTGTTTTTT; CDR3: CAWSGGLNTGELFF
J: TRBJ2-3; V: TRBV7-8; D: TRBD1; size: NA; DNA: TGTGCCAGCAGCTTAGCGGACAGGGGAAGGGATACGCAGTATTTT; CDR3: CASSLADRGRDTQYF
J: TRBJ1-5; V: TRBV5-1; D: NA; size: many; DNA: TGCGCCAGCAGCTTTGAAGGGGGCAATCAGCCCCAGCATTTT; CDR3: CASSFEGGNQPQHF
J: TRBJ2-4; V: TRBV7-9; D: NA; size: NA; DNA: TGTGCCAGCAGCCCTGGACAGATAATAGCCAAAAACATTCAGTACTTC; CDR3: CASSPGQIIAKNIQYF
J: TRBJ1-6; V: TRBV5-4; D: NA; size: once; DNA: TGTGCCAGCAGCTTGGACGGGATACTCAATTCACCCCTCCACTTT; CDR3: CASSLDGILNSPLHF
J: TRBJ1-2; V: TRBV2; D: TRBD1; size: NA; DNA: TGTGCCAGCTCCCGGGACAGGGGTTTCTATGGCTACACCTTC; CDR3: CASSRDRGFYGYTF
J: TRBJ2-3; V: TRBV5-1; D: TRBD2; size: NA; DNA: TGCGCCAGCAGCTTGGCCGGCGGGGGGGCACGCACAGATACGCAGTATTTT; CDR3: CASSLAGGGARTDTQYF
J: TRBJ1-4; V: TRBV6-1; D: TRBD1; size: NA; DNA: TGTGCCAGCAGTGATTTCGACAGGGCCTATGGAAAACTGTTTTTT; CDR3: CASSDFDRAYGKLFF
J: TRBJ2-2; V: TRBV27; D: NA; size: NA; DNA: TGTGCCAGCAGTTTAGCTACCTCCGGCACCGGGGAGCTGTTTTTT; CDR3: CASSLATSGTGELFF
J: TRBJ2-6; V: TRBV29-1; D: NA; size: NA; DNA: TGCAGCGCCCGGGGTATCTCTGGGGCCAACGTCCTGACTTTC; CDR3: CSARGISGANVLTF
J: TRBJ2-1; V: TRBV24-1; D: TRBD1; size: NA; DNA: TGTGCCACCAGTGATTCGAGCGGGACAGGGGCTATCTATGAGCAGTTCTTC; CDR3: CATSDSSGTGAIYEQFF
J: TRBJ2-7; V: TRBV12-3/TRBV12-4; D: NA; size: NA; DNA: TGTGCCAGCAGTCCTACAGATTCCTACGAGCAGTACTTC; CDR3: CASSPTDSYEQYF
J: TRBJ2-6; V: TRBV7-9; D: NA; size: NA; DNA: TGTGCCAGCAGCTTGGGGCCCTCCCCCGGGGCCAACGTCCTGACTTTC; CDR3: CASSLGPSPGANVLTF
J: TRBJ1-1; V: TRBV11-2; D: NA; size: NA; DNA: TGTGCCAGCAGCTCCACCCGCGGGCGACACACTGAAGCTTTCTTT; CDR3: CASSSTRGRHTEAFF
J: TRBJ2-3; V: TRBV7-6; D: TRBD2; size: once; DNA: TGTGCCAGCAGCTTAGATGGCGGGGGGCGGGCAGATACGCAGTATTTT; CDR3: CASSLDGGGRADTQYF
J: TRBJ2-1; V: TRBV9; D: TRBD1; size: NA; DNA: TGTGCCAGCAGCGCCTACGGGACAGATTACAATGAGCAGTTCTTC; CDR3: CASSAYGTDYNEQFF
J: TRBJ2-1; V: TRBV5-1; D: TRBD2; size: NA; DNA: TGCGCCAGCCAGCTAGCGGGGGGGCTTGTTGAGCAGTTCTTC; CDR3: CASQLAGGLVEQFF
J: TRBJ1-3; V: TRBV19; D: NA; size: NA; DNA: TGTGCCAGTAGTAGGCTAGGACAGCGGAGCTCTGGAAACACCATATATTTT; CDR3: CASSRLGQRSSGNTIYF
J: TRBJ2-2; V: TRBV24-1; D: TRBD1; size: NA; DNA: TGTGCCACCAGTGACACCGGGACAGGGGGCCTCGGGGAGCTGTTTTTT; CDR3: CATSDTGTGGLGELFF
J: TRBJ1-2; V: TRBV10-2; D: TRBD1; size: NA; DNA: TGCGCCAGCAGTGAGTTGAAGGCAGGGGGGCCCATGGGGCTCGGCTACACCTTC; CDR3: CASSELKAGGPMGLGYTF
J: TRBJ2-3; V: TRBV7-9; D: NA; size: NA; DNA: TGTGCCAGCAGCACCCCAGGGGGGAACACAGATACGCAGTATTTT; CDR3: CASSTPGGNTDTQYF
J: TRBJ1-5; V: TRBV23-1; D: TRBD1; size: NA; DNA: TGCGCCCCCGGACGGTCACAGGGGATTAATGGGAATCAGCCCCAGCATTTT; CDR3: CAPGRSQGINGNQPQHF
J: TRBJ1-6; V: TRBV5-4; D: NA; size: NA; DNA: TGTGCCAGCAGCTTGGAAGGGGATCTGATATCACCCCTCCACTTT; CDR3: CASSLEGDLISPLHF
J: TRBJ1-5; V: TRBV19; D: NA; size: few; DNA: TGTGCCAGTAGTAGGGACATTGGGGGCAATCAGCCCCAGCATTTT; CDR3: CASSRDIGGNQPQHF
J: TRBJ2-7; V: TRBV6-2/TRBV6-3; D: NA; size: NA; DNA: TGTGCCAGCAGTTACTCGGGGGGACAGACCTACGAGCAGTACTTC; CDR3: CASSYSGGQTYEQYF
J: TRBJ1-1; V: TRBV28; D: TRBD1; size: NA; DNA: TGTGCCAGCAGTCCCAGACAGGGGGCCTACACTGAAGCTTTCTTT; CDR3: CASSPRQGAYTEAFF
J: TRBJ1-1; V: TRBV28; D: NA; size: once; DNA: TGTGCCAGCACTAATTGGGAGGATGAAGCTTTCTTT; CDR3: CASTNWEDEAFF
J: TRBJ2-1; V: TRBV27; D: NA; size: NA; DNA: TGTGCCAGCAGTTTAGAGGGGGTATACAATGAGCAGTTCTTC; CDR3: CASSLEGVYNEQFF
J: TRBJ1-2; V: TRBV3-1/TRBV3-2; D: TRBD1; size: NA; DNA: TGTGCCAGCAGCCAAGACCGGACAGGGCCGGGTGGCTACACCTTC; CDR3: CASSQDRTGPGGYTF
J: TRBJ2-2; V: TRBV5-1; D: NA; size: NA; DNA: TGCGCCAGCAGCCAAGGGGGTCAGAACACCGGGGAGCTGTTTTTT; CDR3: CASSQGGQNTGELFF
J: TRBJ2-6; V: TRBV7-9; D: NA; size: NA; DNA: TGTGCCAGTAGTGGGGCCAACGTCCTGACTTTC; CDR3: CASSGANVLTF
J: TRBJ2-2; V: TRBV6-5; D: NA; size: NA; DNA: TGTGCCACCTGGACTACAGGAAACACCGGGGAGCTGTTTTTT; CDR3: CATWTTGNTGELFF
J: TRBJ2-1; V: TRBV4-1; D: NA; size: NA; DNA: TGCGCCAGCAGCCAAGATAACGGACAGTGGAATGAGCAGTTCTTC; CDR3: CASSQDNGQWNEQFF
J: TRBJ1-4; V: TRBV12-3/TRBV12-4; D: NA; size: NA; DNA: TGTGCCAGCAGCCCCGGTGGGAGACAAGCGCTGTTTTTT; CDR3: CASSPGGRQALFF